These 20 T cell receptor beta chains came from one sample sequenced in a study of OX40 agonist ivuxolimab in advanced cancers. Some clones are missing from TCRdb's copy, which holds only in-frame ones; the method was immunoSEQ multiplex PCR. Of around 83,000 clones in the sample, 88% were seen once. The sample in question was CD4+ or CD8+ T cells sorted from blood, obtained in a trial of the OX40 agonist ivuxolimab. These receptors were obtained from an adult with an advanced solid tumor such as melanoma, head and neck, liver or kidney cancer.

This clone was recorded once. V gene TRBV4-1 combines with J gene TRBJ1-3, with 7 nucleotides matching TRBD1. CDR1 MGHRA and CDR2 YSYEKL come from the germline V gene. This CDR3 contains 15 residues. The V segment lost 4 bases and the J segment 0 bases; nucleotides outside the gene matches: 3. This CDR3 is CASSRDRASGNTIYF. Written as DNA, the CDR3 is TGCGCCAGCAGCCGCGACAGGGCCTCTGGAAACACCATATATTTT.

V and J are TRBV6-6 and TRBJ2-7, with TRBD2 matching 8 bases. This CDR3 is 14 amino acids long. V was pared by 7 bases and J by 4 bases, with 9 bases of the junction left unmatched. The germline gives CDR1 MNHNY, CDR2 SVGAGI (reference sequence). The CDR3 DNA sequence: TGTGCCAGCACCCCAAGCGGGAGTGGTTACGAGCAGTACTTC. Its translation is CASTPSGSGYEQYF.

This chain links TRBV5-1 with TRBJ2-7; TRBD1 might be the D (5 bases). Trimming shortened V by 2 bases and J by 5 bases, and 11 bases separated the two germline ends. Germline V CDR1 and CDR2: SGHRS, YFSETQ. There are 13 residues in the CDR3. The CDR3 protein is CASSFQGANEQYF. The CDR3 region has the DNA TGCGCCAGCAGCTTCCAGGGCGCCAACGAGCAGTACTTC.

V gene TRBV7-9 combines with J gene TRBJ2-5; D possibly corresponds to TRBD2 (5 bases). The CDR3 covers 16 residues. Germline CDR1 is SEHNR and CDR2 is FQNEAQ (reference sequence). V lost 5 bases, J lost 1 base, and 17 bases lay in between. DNA for the CDR3: TGTGCCAGCAGCCTTGGGCAGCGGAGAACCCAAGAGACCCAGTACTTC. This encodes CASSLGQRRTQETQYF.

The V gene is TRBV30, the J gene TRBJ1-1, with TRBD1 as a possible D gene (5 bases). Trimming pared 3 bases from V and 0 bases from J, leaving 8 bases between. The CDR3 extends over 13 amino acids. The germline gives CDR1 GTSNPN, CDR2 SVGIG (reference sequence). The CDR3 DNA reads as TGTGCCTGGAGGCGGACACTGAACACTGAAGCTTTCTTT. It yields the protein CAWRRTLNTEAFF.

The chain combines TRBV5-1 with TRBJ1-2, with D tentatively TRBD1 (6 bases). Between the trimmed V and J ends, which lost 4 bases and 3 bases, there was a span of 13 bases. CDR1 is SGHRS and CDR2 is YFSETQ in the germline V gene. The CDR3 runs 14 residues. The CDR3 bases are TGCGCCAGCAGCACAGGGTCAGGGGACTATGGCTACACCTTC. As protein: CASSTGSGDYGYTF.

J is TRBJ2-7 and V is TRBV4-2; D is ambiguous. Trimming stripped 0 bases from V and 4 bases from J, with 4 bases between. Germline CDR1 LGHNA, CDR2 YNFKEQ. The CDR3 totals 12 residues. CDR3 in amino acids: CASSQDPYEQYF. The CDR3 DNA sequence: TGTGCCAGCAGCCAAGATCCGTACGAGCAGTACTTC.

This rearrangement joins TRBV5-6 to TRBJ1-1; 8 nucleotides align to TRBD1. V trimming: 4 bases; J trimming: 1 base; junction bases outside the gene matches: 6. The germline V gene encodes CDR1 SGHDT and CDR2 YYEEEE. The CDR3 has 15 amino acids. This CDR3 is CASSLTGTGNTEAFF. CDR3 bases: TGTGCCAGCAGCCTAACCGGGACAGGGAACACTGAAGCTTTCTTT. The whole variable domain, remainder taken from reference TRBV5-6 and TRBJ1-1, is DAGVTQSPTHLIKTRGQQVTLRCSPKSGHDTVSWYQQALGQGPQFIFQYYEEEERQRGNFPDRFSGHQFPNYSSELNVNALLLGDSALYLCASSLTGTGNTEAFFGQGTRLTVV.

V is TRBV28 and J is TRBJ1-4; tentative D call: TRBD1 (5 bases). The V end was cut by 2 bases, the J end by 4 bases, with 17 bases between. CDR3 length equals 17 residues. Germline loops: CDR1 MDHEN, CDR2 SYDVKM. CDR3 residues: CASSLKDSRGGNEKLFF. The CDR3 nucleotides are TGTGCCAGCAGTTTAAAGGACTCTCGGGGGGGTAATGAAAAACTGTTTTTT.

The J gene is TRBJ2-5, the V gene TRBV5-6; unclear D gene. Trimming stripped 4 bases from V and 2 bases from J, with 9 bases between. Germline V CDR1 and CDR2: SGHDT, YYEEEE. CDR3 length: 13 residues. The CDR3 DNA reads TGTGCCAGCAGCCGCGACTGGCAAGAGACCCAGTACTTC. Translation gives CASSRDWQETQYF.

The V and J genes are TRBV7-9 and TRBJ2-7, with no clear D. The CDR3 runs to 15 residues. The V end was cut by 1 base, the J end by 2 bases, with 12 bases between. The germline V gene has CDR1 SEHNR and CDR2 FQNEAQ (reference sequence). In nucleotides, the CDR3 is TGTGCCAGCAGCTTAGAGGTGGCGGAGACCTACGAGCAGTACTTC. Translating gives CASSLEVAETYEQYF.

V gene TRBV19 combines with J gene TRBJ2-4; D is undetermined. This CDR3 has 14 residues. Trimming removed 5 bases at V and 1 base at J, with 9 bases between. Looked up from germline, CDR1 is LNHDA and CDR2 is SQIVND (reference sequence). Here the CDR3 DNA reads TGTGCCAGTAGTTTTGCTGGGGCCAAAAACATTCAGTACTTC. Amino acid sequence: CASSFAGAKNIQYF.

The chain has TRBV30 and TRBJ2-5; tentatively, D is TRBD1 (5 bases). The length of the CDR3 is 13 residues. Trimming stripped 2 bases from V and 5 bases from J, with 12 bases between. Germline lookup yields CDR1 GTSNPN and CDR2 SVGIG (reference sequence). Here the CDR3 DNA reads TGTGCCTGGAGTCAGGGTAACCTGGAGACCCAGTACTTC. The encoded protein is CAWSQGNLETQYF. Full variable domain (missing parts from reference TRBV30 and TRBJ2-5): SQTIHQWPATLVQPVGSPLSLECTVEGTSNPNLYWYRQAAGRGLQLLFYSVGIGQISSEVPQNLSASRPQDRQFILSSKKLLLSDSGFYLCAWSQGNLETQYFGPGTRLLVL.

The chain joins TRBV11-2 to TRBJ1-1; no reliable D call. In germline, CDR1 is SGHAT, CDR2 FQNNGV. V was pared by 4 bases and J by 5 bases, with 14 bases between. This CDR3 has 14 amino acids. The CDR3 region has the DNA TGTGCCAGCAGCTCAGCTAGAACCGTAACTGAAGCTTTCTTT. It codes for CASSSARTVTEAFF.

J is TRBJ1-5 and V is TRBV2; D is ambiguous. The CDR3 is made up of 13 amino acids. V gave up 8 bases and J gave up 0 bases, with 8 bases separating them. Germline V gene sequence: CDR1 SNHLY, CDR2 FYNNEI. The CDR3 DNA is TGTGCCAGCCTCGGGGATAGCAATCAGCCCCAGCATTTT. Its translation: CASLGDSNQPQHF.

The sample holds one count of this clone. The chain carries TRBV6-6 and TRBJ1-2; no definite D call. V was cut by 6 bases and J by 2 bases, with 10 bases left in between. This CDR3 has 13 amino acids. Germline loops: CDR1 MNHNY, CDR2 SVGAGI (reference sequence). The CDR3 region has the DNA TGTGCCAGCAGCCTACAAGAGAACTATGGCTACACCTTC. Translated, it gives CASSLQENYGYTF.

This clone was observed a few times. The rearrangement uses TRBV19 and TRBJ1-2, with 7 bases aligning to TRBD1. From germline, CDR1 is LNHDA and CDR2 SQIVND (reference sequence). The CDR3 contains 16 residues. The J segment lost 3 bases and the V segment lost 2 bases, leaving 9 bases of the junction unmatched. CDR3 coding DNA: TGTGCCAGTAGTATATTTCGACAGGGTGATGACTATGGCTACACCTTC. Translation gives CASSIFRQGDDYGYTF.

This chain connects TRBV6-5 to TRBJ1-2; weak D call: TRBD1 (5 bases). CDR1 is MNHEY and CDR2 is SVGAGI in the germline V gene. The CDR3 runs to 14 residues. Trimming shortened V by 5 bases and J by 5 bases, and 15 bases separated the two germline ends. The DNA of the CDR3 is TGTGCCAGCAGTGACCGCCAGGGTAATTATGGCTACACCTTC. This sequence encodes CASSDRQGNYGYTF.

This chain uses TRBV7-9 with TRBJ2-7; possibly TRBD2 for D (6 bases). Trimming removed 1 base at V and 4 bases at J, with 14 bases between. The CDR3 totals 15 residues. Per the germline V gene, CDR1 is SEHNR and CDR2 is FQNEAQ (reference sequence). CDR3 sequence: CASSLGGRSQYEQYF. The CDR3 bases are TGTGCCAGCAGCTTAGGAGGGAGGTCTCAGTACGAGCAGTACTTC. Full variable domain (outside the CDR3, taken from reference TRBV7-9 and TRBJ2-7): DTGVSQNPRHKITKRGQNVTFRCDPISEHNRLYWYRQTLGQGPEFLTYFQNEAQLEKSRLLSDRFSAERPKGSFSTLEIQRTEQGDSAMYLCASSLGGRSQYEQYFGPGTRLTVT.

This clone showed up just once. The V call is TRBV2, the J call TRBJ1-6; TRBD1 might be the D (6 bases). Trimming left V 6 bases short and J 4 bases short, with 10 bases between. The CDR3 contains 14 residues. Germline assignment: CDR1 SNHLY and CDR2 FYNNEI. The DNA of the CDR3 is TGTGCCAGCAGACTGGGACATTATAATTCACCCCTCCACTTT. This encodes CASRLGHYNSPLHF.